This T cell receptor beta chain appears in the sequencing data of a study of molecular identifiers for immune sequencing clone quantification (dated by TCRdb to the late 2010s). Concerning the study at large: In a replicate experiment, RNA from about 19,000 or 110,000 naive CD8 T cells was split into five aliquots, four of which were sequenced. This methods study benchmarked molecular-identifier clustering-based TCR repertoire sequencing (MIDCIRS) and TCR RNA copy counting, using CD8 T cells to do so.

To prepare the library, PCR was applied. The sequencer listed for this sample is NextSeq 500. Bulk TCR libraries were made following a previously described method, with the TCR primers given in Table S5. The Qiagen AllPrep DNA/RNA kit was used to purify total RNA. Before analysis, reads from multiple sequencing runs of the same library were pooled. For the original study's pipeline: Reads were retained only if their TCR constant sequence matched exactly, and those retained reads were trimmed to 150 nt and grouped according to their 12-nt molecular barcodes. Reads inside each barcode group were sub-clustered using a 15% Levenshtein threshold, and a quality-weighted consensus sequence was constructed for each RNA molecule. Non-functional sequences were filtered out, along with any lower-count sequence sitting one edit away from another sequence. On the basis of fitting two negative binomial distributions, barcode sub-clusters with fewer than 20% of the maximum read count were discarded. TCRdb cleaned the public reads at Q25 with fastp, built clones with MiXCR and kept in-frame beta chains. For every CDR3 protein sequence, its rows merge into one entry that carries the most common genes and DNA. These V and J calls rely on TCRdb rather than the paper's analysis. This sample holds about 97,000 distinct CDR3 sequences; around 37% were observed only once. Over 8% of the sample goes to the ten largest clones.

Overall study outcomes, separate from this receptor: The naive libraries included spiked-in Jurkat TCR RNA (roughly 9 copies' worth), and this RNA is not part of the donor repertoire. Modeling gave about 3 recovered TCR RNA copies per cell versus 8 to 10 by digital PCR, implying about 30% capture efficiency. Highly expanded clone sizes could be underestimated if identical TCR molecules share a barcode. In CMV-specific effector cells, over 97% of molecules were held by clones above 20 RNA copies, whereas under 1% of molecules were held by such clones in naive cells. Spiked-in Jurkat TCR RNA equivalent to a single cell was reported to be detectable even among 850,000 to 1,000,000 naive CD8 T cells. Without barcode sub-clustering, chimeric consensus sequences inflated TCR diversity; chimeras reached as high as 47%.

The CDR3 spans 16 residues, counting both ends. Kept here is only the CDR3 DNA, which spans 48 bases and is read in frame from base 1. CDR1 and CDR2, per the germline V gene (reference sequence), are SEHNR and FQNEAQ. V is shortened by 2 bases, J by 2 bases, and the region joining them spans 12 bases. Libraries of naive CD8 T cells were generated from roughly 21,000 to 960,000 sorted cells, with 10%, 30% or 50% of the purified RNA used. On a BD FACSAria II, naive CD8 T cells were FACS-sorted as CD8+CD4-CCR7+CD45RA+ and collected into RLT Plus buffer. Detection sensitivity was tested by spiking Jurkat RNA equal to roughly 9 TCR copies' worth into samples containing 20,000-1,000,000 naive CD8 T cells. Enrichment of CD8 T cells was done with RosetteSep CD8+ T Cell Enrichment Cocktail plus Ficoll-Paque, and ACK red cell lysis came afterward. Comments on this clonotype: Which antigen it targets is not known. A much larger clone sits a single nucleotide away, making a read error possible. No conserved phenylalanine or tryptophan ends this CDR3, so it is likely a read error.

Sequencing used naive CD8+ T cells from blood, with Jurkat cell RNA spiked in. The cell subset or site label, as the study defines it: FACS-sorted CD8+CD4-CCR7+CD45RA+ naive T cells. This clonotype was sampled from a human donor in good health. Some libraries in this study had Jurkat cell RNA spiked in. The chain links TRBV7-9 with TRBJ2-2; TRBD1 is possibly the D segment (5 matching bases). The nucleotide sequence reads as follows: TGTGCCAGCAGCTTAACCCCCGACAGTAACACCGGGGAGCTGTTTTCT. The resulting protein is CASSLTPDSNTGELFS.